The entry below describes one T cell receptor beta chain. Libraries were prepared by immunoSEQ multiplex PCR; TCRdb keeps only in-frame clonotypes and omits some of them. In the table there are roughly 150,000 clones, roughly 84% of which are singletons. The source of the sample is a study of blood T cell repertoires in COVID-19. Study-level information: Italy, Spain and the United States were the sources of the convalescent and acute COVID-19 samples. Nucleic acid was either cDNA or gDNA, and it came from T cells, B-cell-depleted T cells, or PBMCs.

A case of COVID-19 had been met by exposed participants within 2 weeks before study entry. The CDR3 has 15 residues. V lost 1 base and J 0 bases, leaving 6 bases between the germline ends. Germline-derived CDR1 and CDR2 are SGHNT and YENEEA. The chain recombines TRBV11-3 with TRBJ1-4; no definite D call. The origin of this receptor is a man aged 65 to 85 who had been exposed to COVID-19. Source material: PBMCs or T cells enriched from blood (not recorded which). In DNA form, the CDR3 reads TGTGCCAGCAGCTTAGGCGCGGCAACTAATGAAAAACTGTTTTTT. Protein sequence: CASSLGAATNEKLFF. Full variable domain (remainder filled in from reference TRBV11-3 and TRBJ1-4): EAGVVQSPRYKIIEKKQPVAFWCNPISGHNTLYWYLQNLGQGPELLIRYENEEAVDDSQLPKDRFSAERLKGVDSTLKIQPAELGDSAVYLCASSLGAATNEKLFFGSGTQLSVL.